The sequence of this TCR beta chain was determined in a study of control samples from healthy donors and cancer patients. Clones were read by immunoSEQ multiplex PCR, and TCRdb kept only the in-frame ones, dropping some. The top ten clones hold roughly 5.3% of a sample with 150,000 to 200,000 clones, 88% of them seen once. V lost 10 bases to trimming and J lost 4 bases; unmatched junction nucleotides: 14. The CDR3 runs to 15 residues. CDR1 and CDR2 (germline): MNHEY, SMNVEV (reference sequence). The chain uses TRBV27 and TRBJ2-5; 8 positions match TRBD2. The sample taken for sequencing was blood. The receptor comes from a woman in her 30s in good health. Here the CDR3 DNA reads TGTGCCACCCAAAACGGGGGGGCCGGGATAGAGACCCAGTACTTC. As protein: CATQNGGAGIETQYF.